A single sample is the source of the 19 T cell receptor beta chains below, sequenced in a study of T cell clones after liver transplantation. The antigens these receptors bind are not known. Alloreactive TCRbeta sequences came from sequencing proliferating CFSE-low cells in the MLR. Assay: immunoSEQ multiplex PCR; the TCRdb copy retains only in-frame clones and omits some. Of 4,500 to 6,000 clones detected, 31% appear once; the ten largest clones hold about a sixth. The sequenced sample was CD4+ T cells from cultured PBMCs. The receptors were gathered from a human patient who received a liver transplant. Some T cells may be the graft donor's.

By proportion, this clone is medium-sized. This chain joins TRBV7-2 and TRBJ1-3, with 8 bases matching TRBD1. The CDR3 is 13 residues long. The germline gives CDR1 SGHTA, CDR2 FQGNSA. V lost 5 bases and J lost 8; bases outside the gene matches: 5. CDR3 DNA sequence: TGTGCCAGCAGCACAGGACAGGGTGACACCATATATTTT. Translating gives CASSTGQGDTIYF.

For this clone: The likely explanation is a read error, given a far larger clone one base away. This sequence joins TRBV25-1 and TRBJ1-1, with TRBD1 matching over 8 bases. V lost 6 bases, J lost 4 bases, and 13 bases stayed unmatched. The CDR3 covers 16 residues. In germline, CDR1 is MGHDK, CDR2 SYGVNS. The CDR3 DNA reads TGTGCCAGCAGAGACATAGTGGGACAGGAAGGCACTGAAGCTTTCTTT. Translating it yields CASRDIVGQEGTEAFF.

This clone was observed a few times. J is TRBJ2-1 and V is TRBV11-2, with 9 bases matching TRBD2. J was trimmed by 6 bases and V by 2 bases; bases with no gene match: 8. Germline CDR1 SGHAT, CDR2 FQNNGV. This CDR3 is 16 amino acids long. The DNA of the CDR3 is TGTGCCAGCAGCTTATTACTAGCGGGTGCCTTCAATGAGCAGTTCTTC. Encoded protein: CASSLLLAGAFNEQFF. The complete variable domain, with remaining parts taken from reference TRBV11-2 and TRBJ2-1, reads EAGVAQSPRYKIIEKRQSVAFWCNPISGHATLYWYQQILGQGPKLLIQFQNNGVVDDSQLPKDRFSAERLKGVDSTLKIQPAKLEDSAVYLCASSLLLAGAFNEQFFGPGTRLTVL.

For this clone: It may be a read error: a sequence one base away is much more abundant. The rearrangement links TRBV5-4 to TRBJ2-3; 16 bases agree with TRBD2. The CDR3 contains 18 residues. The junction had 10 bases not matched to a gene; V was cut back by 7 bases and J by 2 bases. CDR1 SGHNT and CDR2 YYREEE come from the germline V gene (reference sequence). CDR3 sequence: CASGYTGTSGGATDTQYF. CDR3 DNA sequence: TGTGCCAGCGGCTACACCGGGACTAGCGGGGGGGCCACAGATACGCAGTATTTT.

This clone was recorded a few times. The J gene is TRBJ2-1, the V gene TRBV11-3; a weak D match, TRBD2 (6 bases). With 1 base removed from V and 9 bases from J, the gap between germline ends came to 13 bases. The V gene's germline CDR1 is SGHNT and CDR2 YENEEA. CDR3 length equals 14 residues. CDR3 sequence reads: CASSLARGSSEQFF. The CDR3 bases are TGTGCCAGCAGCTTAGCCCGGGGGTCGTCTGAGCAGTTCTTC.

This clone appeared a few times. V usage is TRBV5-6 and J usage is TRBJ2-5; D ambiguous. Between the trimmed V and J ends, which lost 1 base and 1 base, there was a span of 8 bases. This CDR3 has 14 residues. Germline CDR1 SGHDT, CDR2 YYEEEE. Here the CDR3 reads CASSLSAFQETQYF. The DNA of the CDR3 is TGTGCCAGCAGCTTGTCTGCTTTCCAAGAGACCCAGTACTTC.

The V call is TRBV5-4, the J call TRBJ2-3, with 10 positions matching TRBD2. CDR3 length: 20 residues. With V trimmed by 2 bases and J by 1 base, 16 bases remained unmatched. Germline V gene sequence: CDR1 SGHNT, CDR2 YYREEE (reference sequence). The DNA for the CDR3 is TGTGCCAGCAGCTTCAAGTTTCGCAGCGGGAGGGCCTCCGGCACAGATACGCAGTATTTT. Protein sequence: CASSFKFRSGRASGTDTQYF.

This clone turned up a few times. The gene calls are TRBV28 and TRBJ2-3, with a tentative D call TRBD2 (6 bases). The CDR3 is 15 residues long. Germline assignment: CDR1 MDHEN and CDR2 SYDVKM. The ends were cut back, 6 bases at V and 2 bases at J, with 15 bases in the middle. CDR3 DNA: TGTGCCAGCAGCCATACTAGCCTCTACACAGATACGCAGTATTTT. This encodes CASSHTSLYTDTQYF. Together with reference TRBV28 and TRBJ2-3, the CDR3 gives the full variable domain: DVKVTQSSRYLVKRTGEKVFLECVQDMDHENMFWYRQDPGLGLRLIYFSYDVKMKEKGDIPEGYSVSREKKERFSLILESASTNQTSMYLCASSHTSLYTDTQYFGPGTRLTVL.

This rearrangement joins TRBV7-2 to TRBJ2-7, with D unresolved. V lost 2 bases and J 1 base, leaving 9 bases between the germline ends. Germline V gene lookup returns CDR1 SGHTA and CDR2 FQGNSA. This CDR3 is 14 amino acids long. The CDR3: CASSLIPGSYEQYF. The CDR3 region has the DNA TGTGCCAGCAGCTTAATTCCAGGTTCCTACGAGCAGTACTTC. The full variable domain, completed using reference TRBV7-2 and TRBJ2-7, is GAGVSQSPSNKVTEKGKDVELRCDPISGHTALYWYRQSLGQGLEFLIYFQGNSAPDKSGLPSDRFSAERTGGSVSTLTIQRTQQEDSAVYLCASSLIPGSYEQYFGPGTRLTVT.

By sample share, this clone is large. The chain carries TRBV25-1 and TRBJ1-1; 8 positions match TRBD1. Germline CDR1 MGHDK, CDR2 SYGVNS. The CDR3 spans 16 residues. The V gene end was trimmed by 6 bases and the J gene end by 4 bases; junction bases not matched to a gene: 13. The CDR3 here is CASRDIGGQEGTEAFF. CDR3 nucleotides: TGTGCCAGCAGAGACATAGGGGGACAGGAAGGCACTGAAGCTTTCTTT.

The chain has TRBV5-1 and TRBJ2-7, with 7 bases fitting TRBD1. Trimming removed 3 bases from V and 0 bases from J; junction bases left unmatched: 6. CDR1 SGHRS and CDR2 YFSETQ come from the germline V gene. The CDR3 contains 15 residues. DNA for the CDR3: TGCGCCAGCAGCTCGACAGGGATCCTCTCCTACGAGCAGTACGTC. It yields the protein CASSSTGILSYEQYV.

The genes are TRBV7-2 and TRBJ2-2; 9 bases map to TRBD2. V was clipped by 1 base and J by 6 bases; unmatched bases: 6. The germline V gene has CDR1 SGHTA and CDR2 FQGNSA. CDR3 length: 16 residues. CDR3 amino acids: CASSLGREGRAGELFF. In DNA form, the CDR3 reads TGTGCCAGCAGCTTAGGGCGGGAGGGTAGAGCCGGGGAGCTGTTTTTT.

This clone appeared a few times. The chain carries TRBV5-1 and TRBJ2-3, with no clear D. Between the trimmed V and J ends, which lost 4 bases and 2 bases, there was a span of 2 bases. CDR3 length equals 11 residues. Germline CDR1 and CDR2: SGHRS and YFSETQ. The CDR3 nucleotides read TGCGCCAGCAGCATCACAGATACGCAGTATTTT. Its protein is CASSITDTQYF.

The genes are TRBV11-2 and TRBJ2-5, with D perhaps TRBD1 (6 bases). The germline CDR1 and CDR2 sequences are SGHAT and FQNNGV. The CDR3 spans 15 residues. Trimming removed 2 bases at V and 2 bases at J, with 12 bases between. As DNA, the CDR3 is TGTGCCAGCAGCTTACGGACAGCAAAGCAAGAGACCCAGTACTTC. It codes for CASSLRTAKQETQYF. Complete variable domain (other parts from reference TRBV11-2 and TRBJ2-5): EAGVAQSPRYKIIEKRQSVAFWCNPISGHATLYWYQQILGQGPKLLIQFQNNGVVDDSQLPKDRFSAERLKGVDSTLKIQPAKLEDSAVYLCASSLRTAKQETQYFGPGTRLLVL.

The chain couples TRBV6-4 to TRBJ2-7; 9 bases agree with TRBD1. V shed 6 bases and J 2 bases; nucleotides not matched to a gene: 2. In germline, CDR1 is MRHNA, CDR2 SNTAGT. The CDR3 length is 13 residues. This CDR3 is CASSRDRAYEQYF. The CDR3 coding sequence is TGTGCCAGCAGCCGGGACAGGGCCTACGAGCAGTACTTC.

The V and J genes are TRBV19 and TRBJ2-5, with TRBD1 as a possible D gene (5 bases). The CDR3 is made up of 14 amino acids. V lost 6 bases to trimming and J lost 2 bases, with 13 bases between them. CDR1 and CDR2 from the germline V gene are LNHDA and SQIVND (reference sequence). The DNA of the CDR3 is TGTGCCAGTAGGTCCGAGCAGGGACAAGAGACCCAGTACTTC. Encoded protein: CASRSEQGQETQYF.

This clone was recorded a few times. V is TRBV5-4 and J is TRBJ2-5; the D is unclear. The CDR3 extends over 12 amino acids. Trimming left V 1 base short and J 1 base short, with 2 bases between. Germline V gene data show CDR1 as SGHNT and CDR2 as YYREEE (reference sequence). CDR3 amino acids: CASSLLQETQYF. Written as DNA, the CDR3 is TGTGCCAGCAGCTTGCTCCAAGAGACCCAGTACTTC.

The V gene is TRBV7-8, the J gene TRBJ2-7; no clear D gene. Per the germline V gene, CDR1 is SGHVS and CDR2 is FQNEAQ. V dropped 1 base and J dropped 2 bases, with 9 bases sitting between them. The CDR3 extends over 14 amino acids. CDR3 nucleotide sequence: TGTGCCAGCAGCTTAGTCGGCCGGGCCTACGAGCAGTACTTC. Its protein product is CASSLVGRAYEQYF.

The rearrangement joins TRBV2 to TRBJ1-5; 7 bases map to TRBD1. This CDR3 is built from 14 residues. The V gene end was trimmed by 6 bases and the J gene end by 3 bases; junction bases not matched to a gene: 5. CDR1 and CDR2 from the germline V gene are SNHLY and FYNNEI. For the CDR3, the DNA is TGTGCCAGCAGAATGGGACAGACCAATCAGCCCCAGCATTTT. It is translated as CASRMGQTNQPQHF.